Sequencing of this TCR beta chain was carried out in a study of T cell responses to AZD1222 COVID-19 vaccine. Study summary: Recipients boosted at about 4 weeks or about 12 weeks are pooled. Study observations and caveats: Clonal diversity was possibly underestimated; the donors were predominantly white British and more often female. Nearly half of spike-specific TCRs reportedly go after variant regions that carry no mutations. Only five to seven AZD1222 recipients tested seropositive at baseline.

The CDR3 contains 17 residues. A remark on this clone: Its antigen is undetermined.

TCRdb keeps only in-frame clones here, not all; method: immunoSEQ multiplex PCR. The sample includes around 180,000 clones, approximately 90% of them seen just once. The chain has TRBV12-2 and TRBJ2-1; the listed D gene, TRBD1, was not tested against the DNA. TRBV12-2 is deemed a pseudogene. The receptor comes from an adult in good health. The specimen comprised peripheral blood, sampled on day 0 of AZD1222 vaccination. The CDR3 region has the DNA TGTGCAAGTCGCCTCCGTAAACCATCCACCAGGTACAATGAGCAGTTCTTC. Translation gives CASRLRKPSTRYNEQFF.